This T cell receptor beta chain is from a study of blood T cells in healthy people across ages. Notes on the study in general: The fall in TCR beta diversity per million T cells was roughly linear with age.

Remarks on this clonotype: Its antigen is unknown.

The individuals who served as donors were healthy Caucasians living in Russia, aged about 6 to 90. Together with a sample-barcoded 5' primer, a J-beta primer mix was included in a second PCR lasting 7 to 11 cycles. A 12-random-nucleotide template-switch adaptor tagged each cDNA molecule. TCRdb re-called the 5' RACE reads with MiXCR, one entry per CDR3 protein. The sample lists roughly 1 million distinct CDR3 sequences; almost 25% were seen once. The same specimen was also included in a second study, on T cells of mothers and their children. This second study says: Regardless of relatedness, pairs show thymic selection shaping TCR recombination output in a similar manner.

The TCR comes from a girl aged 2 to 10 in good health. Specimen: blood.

CDR3 protein: CASSSTGLAGLWTQYF. The CDR3 DNA follows: TGTGCCAGCAGCTCGACAGGACTAGCGGGGTTGTGGACCCAGTACTTC. The rearrangement joins TRBV5-6 to TRBJ2-5; TRBD2 matches at 12 bases. This CDR3 is 16 amino acids long. The trim removed 3 bases at V and 7 bases at J, leaving 10 bases unmatched. In germline, CDR1 is SGHDT, CDR2 YYEEEE.